The clone carrying this T cell receptor beta chain has ten or more counts. Its specificity is unknown. The germline V gene encodes CDR1 MNHEY and CDR2 SVGAGI. The V end was cut by 4 bases, the J end by 0 bases, with 15 bases between. This CDR3 region has 16 residues. The time point was: persistent/refractory GD, antithyroid drugs over 5 years with positive TRAb. The TCR library was made from RNA that had been extracted from PBMCs in TRIzol. This sample was included in a study of regulatory T cells in long-lasting Graves disease. Study overall: It was over 5 years of antithyroid drugs, with positive TSH receptor antibodies, that meant persistent Graves' disease.

CDR3-region Arm-PCR and iRepertoire HTBI primers produced the TCR beta libraries. Via MiXCR, TCRdb re-called the multiplex PCR reads, giving one row per CDR3 protein. The table lists 390,000 or so distinct CDR3 sequences, about 23% of them singletons. Broader study findings: There were preferences for TRBV28, TRBJ1-2 and TRBJ2-5 in persistent disease. No thyroid tissue was studied; the work used peripheral blood only.

Sequenced here: peripheral blood mononuclear cells (PBMCs), sampled when the disease was refractory, from a patient treated with antithyroid drugs. The J gene is TRBJ1-1, the V gene TRBV6-5; TRBD1 might be the D (6 bases). This TCR derives from a woman aged 35 to 49 with Graves disease. The CDR3 bases are TGTGCCAGCAGTTCGACAGGACGGGGAATGAACACTGAAGCTTTCTTT. It encodes CASSSTGRGMNTEAFF.